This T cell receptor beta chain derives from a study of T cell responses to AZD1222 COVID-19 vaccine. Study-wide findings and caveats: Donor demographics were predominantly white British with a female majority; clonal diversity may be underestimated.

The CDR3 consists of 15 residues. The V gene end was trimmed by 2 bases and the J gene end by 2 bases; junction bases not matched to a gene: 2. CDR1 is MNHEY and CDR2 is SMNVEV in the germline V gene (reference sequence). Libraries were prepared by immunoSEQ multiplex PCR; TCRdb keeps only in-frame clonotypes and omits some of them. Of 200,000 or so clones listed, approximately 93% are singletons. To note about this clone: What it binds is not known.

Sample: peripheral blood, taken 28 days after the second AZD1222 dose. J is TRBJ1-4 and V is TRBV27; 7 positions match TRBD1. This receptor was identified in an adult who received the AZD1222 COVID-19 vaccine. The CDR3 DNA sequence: TGTGCCAGCAGTTTACTGACAGGGACTAATGAAAAACTGTTTTTT. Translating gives CASSLLTGTNEKLFF.